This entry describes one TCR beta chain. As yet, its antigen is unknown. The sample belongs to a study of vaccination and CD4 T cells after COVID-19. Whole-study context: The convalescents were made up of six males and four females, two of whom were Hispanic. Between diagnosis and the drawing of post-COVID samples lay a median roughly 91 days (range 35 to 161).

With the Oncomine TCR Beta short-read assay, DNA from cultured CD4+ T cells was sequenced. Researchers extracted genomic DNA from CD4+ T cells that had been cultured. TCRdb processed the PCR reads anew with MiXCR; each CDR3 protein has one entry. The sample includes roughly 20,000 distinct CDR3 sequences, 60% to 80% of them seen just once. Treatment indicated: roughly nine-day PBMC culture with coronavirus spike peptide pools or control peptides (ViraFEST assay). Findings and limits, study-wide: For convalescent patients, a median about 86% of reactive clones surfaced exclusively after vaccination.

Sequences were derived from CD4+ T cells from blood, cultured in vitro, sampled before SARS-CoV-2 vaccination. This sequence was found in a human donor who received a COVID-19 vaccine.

The CDR3 spells CAWATGAAGNTIYF. CDR3 DNA: TGTGCCTGGGCCACAGGGGCGGCTGGAAACACCATATATTTT. The gene calls are TRBV30 and TRBJ1-3; 7 bases are a match to TRBD1. There are 14 residues in the CDR3. CDR1 and CDR2 (germline): GTSNPN, SVGIG (reference sequence). Losses at the gene ends were 5 bases for V and 2 bases for J; bases not matched to a gene: 6.